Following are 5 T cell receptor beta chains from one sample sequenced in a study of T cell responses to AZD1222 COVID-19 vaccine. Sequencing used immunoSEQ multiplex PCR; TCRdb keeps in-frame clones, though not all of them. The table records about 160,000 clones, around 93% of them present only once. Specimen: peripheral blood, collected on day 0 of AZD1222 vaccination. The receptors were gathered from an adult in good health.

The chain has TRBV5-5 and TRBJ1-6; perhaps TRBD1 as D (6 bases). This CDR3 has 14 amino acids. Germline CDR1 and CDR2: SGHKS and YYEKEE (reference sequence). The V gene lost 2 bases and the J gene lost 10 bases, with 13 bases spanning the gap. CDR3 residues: CASSFNHRDSPLHF. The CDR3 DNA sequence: TGTGCCAGCAGCTTCAACCACAGGGACTCACCCCTCCACTTT.

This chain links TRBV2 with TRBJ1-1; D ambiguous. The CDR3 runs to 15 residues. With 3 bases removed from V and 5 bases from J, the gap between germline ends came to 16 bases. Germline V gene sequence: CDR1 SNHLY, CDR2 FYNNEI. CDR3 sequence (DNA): TGTGCCAGCAGTGATCCGTTCCCTCCAGGAACTGAAGCTTTCTTT. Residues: CASSDPFPPGTEAFF. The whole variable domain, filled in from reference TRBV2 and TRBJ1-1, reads EPEVTQTPSHQVTQMGQEVILRCVPISNHLYFYWYRQILGQKVEFLVSFYNNEISEKSEIFDDQFSVERPDGSNFTLKIRSTKLEDSAMYFCASSDPFPPGTEAFFGQGTRLTVV.

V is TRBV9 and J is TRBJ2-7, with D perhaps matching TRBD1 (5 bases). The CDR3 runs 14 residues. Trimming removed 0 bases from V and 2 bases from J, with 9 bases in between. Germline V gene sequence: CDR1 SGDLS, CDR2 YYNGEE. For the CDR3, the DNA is TGTGCCAGCAGCGTAGGACAGACAACCTACGAGCAGTACTTC. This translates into CASSVGQTTYEQYF.

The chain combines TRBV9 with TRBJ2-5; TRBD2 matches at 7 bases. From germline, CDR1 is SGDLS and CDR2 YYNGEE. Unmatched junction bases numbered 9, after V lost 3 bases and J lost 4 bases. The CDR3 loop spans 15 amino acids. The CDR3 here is CASSEHRDYGETQYF. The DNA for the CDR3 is TGTGCCAGCAGCGAACACCGGGACTACGGAGAGACCCAGTACTTC.

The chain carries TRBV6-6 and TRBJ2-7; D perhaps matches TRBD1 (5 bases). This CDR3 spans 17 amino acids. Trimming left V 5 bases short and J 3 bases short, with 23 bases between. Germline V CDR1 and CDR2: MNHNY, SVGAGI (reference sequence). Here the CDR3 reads CASSHYGPQGQGYEQYF. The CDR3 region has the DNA TGTGCCAGCAGTCATTACGGTCCCCAGGGCCAGGGCTACGAGCAGTACTTC.